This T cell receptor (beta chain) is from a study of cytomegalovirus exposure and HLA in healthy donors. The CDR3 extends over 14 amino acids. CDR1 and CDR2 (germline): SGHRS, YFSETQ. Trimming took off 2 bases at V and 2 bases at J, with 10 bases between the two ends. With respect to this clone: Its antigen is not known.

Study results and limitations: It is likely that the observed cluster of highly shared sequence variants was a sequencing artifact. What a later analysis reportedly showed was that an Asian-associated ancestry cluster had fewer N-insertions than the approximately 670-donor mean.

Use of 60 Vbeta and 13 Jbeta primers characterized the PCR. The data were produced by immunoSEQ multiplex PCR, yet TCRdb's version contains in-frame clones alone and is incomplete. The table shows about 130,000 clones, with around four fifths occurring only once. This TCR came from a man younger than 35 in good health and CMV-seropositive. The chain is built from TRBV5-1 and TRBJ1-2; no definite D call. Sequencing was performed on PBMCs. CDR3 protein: CASSLYSPNYGYTF. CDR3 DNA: TGCGCCAGCAGCTTATACAGCCCGAACTATGGCTACACCTTC.